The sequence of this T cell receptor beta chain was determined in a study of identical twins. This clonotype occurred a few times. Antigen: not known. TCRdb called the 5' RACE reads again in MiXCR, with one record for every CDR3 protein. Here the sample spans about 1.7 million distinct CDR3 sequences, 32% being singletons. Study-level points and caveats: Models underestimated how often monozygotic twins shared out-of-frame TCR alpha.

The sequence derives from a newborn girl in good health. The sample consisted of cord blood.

The CDR3 loop is CASSLFGQFSTDTQYF. The CDR3 nucleotides read TGTGCCAGCAGCTTGTTTGGGCAGTTTTCCACAGATACGCAGTATTTT. This chain links TRBV11-2 with TRBJ2-3; D gene ambiguous. Germline V gene sequence: CDR1 SGHAT, CDR2 FQNNGV. V lost 3 bases and J lost 2, with 15 bases in between. This CDR3 has 16 amino acids.